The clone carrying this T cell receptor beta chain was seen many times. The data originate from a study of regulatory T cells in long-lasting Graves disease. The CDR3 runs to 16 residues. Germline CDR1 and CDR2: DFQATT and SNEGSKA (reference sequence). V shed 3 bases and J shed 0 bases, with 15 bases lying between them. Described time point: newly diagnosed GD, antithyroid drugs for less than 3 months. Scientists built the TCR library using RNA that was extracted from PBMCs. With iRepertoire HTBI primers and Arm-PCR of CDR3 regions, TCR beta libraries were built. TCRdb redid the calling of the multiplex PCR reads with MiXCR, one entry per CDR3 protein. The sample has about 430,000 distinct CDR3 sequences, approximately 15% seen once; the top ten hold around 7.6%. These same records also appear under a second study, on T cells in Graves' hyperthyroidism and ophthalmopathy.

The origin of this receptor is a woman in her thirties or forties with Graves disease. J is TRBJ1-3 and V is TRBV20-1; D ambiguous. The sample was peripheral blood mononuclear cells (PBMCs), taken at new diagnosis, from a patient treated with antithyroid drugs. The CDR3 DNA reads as TGCAGTGCTAGTGGCGGCAGTTCGAGCTCTGGAAACACCATATATTTT. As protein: CSASGGSSSSGNTIYF.